The TCR beta chain described here comes from a study of CD8 T cells in ankylosing spondylitis. Study-level points and caveats: As reported, disease-linked clones showed significant enrichment in matched ankylosing spondylitis synovial fluid. Seemingly characteristic of ankylosing spondylitis blood was a TCR beta motif consisting of 7 or 8 highly homologous variants. Some of these motif variants have turned up before, in reports on reactive arthritis synovial fluid and blood.

Germline lookup yields CDR1 LGHDT and CDR2 YNNKEL (reference sequence). The CDR3 consists of 15 residues. The V end lost 4 bases, the J end lost 2 bases, and 12 bases lay between the germline ends. Quantitative 5'-RACE with molecular barcodes produced the TCR beta libraries. TCRdb called the 5' RACE reads again in MiXCR, with one record for every CDR3 protein. There are more than 650,000 distinct CDR3 sequences in the sample; about 10% occur only once, and approximately 0.5% lies in the top ten. This clonotype was detected a few times. What it binds is not known. This sequence joins TRBV3-1 and TRBJ1-5; maybe TRBD1 (6 bases). This TCR derives from a male donor with ankylosing spondylitis. Sequences were obtained from blood, either unsorted or a sorted T cell fraction (not recorded which). In nucleotides, the CDR3 is TGTGCCAGCAGCCGCGGGCCAGGGGGCAATCAGCCCCAGCATTTT. The encoded protein is CASSRGPGGNQPQHF.